This TCR beta chain was sequenced during a study of control samples from healthy donors and cancer patients. Some clones are missing from TCRdb's copy, which holds only in-frame ones; the method was immunoSEQ multiplex PCR. The sample carries about 94,000 clones, approximately 90% recorded once. CDR1 and CDR2 from the germline V gene are SGHTA and FQGNSA. The CDR3 has 15 amino acids. Trimming cost V 5 bases and J 3 bases, with 16 bases left between them. The chain couples TRBV7-2 to TRBJ1-1, with D possibly matching TRBD1 (6 bases). The receptor comes from a woman aged 45-65 years in good health. Sequenced: blood. This CDR3 is CASSKTGVGDTEAFF. The CDR3 DNA reads as TGTGCCAGCAGCAAGACAGGAGTTGGCGACACTGAAGCTTTCTTT.